The 19 T cell receptor delta chains below were found in one sample sequenced in a study of γδ T cells in repeated Plasmodium falciparum infection. Flow sorting of PBMC yielded separate Vgamma9/Vdelta2+ and Vdelta2-negative gammadelta T cell populations for bulk repertoire analysis. TCRdb reapplied CATT to the multiplex PCR reads. This sample has tens of thousands of delta-chain clones, with less than 1% found just once. Sequencing was done on a sample of gamma-delta T cells from blood. The source is a pool of human donors (malaria-infected and uninfected, not separated).

As concerns this clone: TCRdb attributes to this sequence the protein of a much larger clone, which differs from the DNA translation at residue 16; a read error is likely, and the protein displayed is translated from the DNA. A V gene of TRDV1 was called, but no J gene was assigned; the table's D call, TRDD3, has no DNA check behind it. Germline V gene lookup returns CDR1 TSWWSYY and CDR2 QGS. This CDR3 comprises 18 residues. DNA for the CDR3: TGTGCTCTTGGGGATACTCTCACGGCGAACAGTAAATCCAGTAAACCCATCTTT. It specifies CALGDTLTANSKSSKPIF.

As regards this clone: This likely came from a read error, as a far larger clone is one base away. J gene calling gave no result, while the V gene is TRDV2; the tabulated D call, TRDD3, remains unverified against the DNA. The CDR3 sequence is 17 residues long. Per the germline V gene, CDR1 is GEAIGNYY and CDR2 is EKD. CDR3 protein: CACDTVGGLSYTDKLIF. CDR3 bases: TGTGCCTGTGACACCGTTGGGGGACTCTCGTACACCGATAAACTCATCTTC.

This clone occurred many times. A read error may produce the germline difference seen at one junction end. Different DNA sequences within this sample yield the same CDR3. The chain uses TRDV1 and TRDJ1; 10 bases map to TRDD3. CDR3 length: 19 residues. The V gene's germline CDR1 is TSWWSYY and CDR2 QGS. CDR3 coding DNA: TGTGCTCTTGGGGAACCCTCATCCTTCCTAAAGGGGGGATACGATACACTCATCTTT. It yields the protein CALGEPSSFLKGGYDTLIF.

A remark on this clone: A far larger clone is only one base removed, so a read error is likely. This sample also contains other DNA sequences that code for the same CDR3. This chain links TRDV1 with TRDJ3; either TRDD2 or TRDD3 may supply D (5 bases each). TCRdb leaves out the J gene; it was filled in here by matching the DNA to germline. The length of the CDR3 is 21 residues. Germline CDR1 and CDR2: TSWWSYY and QGS. CDR3 coding DNA: TGTGCCCTTGGGACAACGTCTTTCCTTACCTGGGACCCCTGGGACACCCGACAGATGTTTTTC. As protein: CALGTTSFLTWDPWDTRQMFF.

This clone appeared many times. At the DNA level, this CDR3 is encoded by other sequences in the same sample as well. The V call is TRDV2, the J call TRDJ1, with 12 bases that match TRDD3. Germline trimming cut 1 base from V and 0 bases from J; bases unmatched to any gene: 11. CDR3 length: 19 residues. Germline CDR1 is GEAIGNYY and CDR2 is EKD. The CDR3 is CACDTVTGGYSGYTDKLIF. For the CDR3, the DNA is TGTGCCTGTGACACTGTTACTGGGGGATACTCGGGGTACACCGATAAACTCATCTTT.

This clone was detected a few times. A read error is the likely source, as a far larger clone sits one nucleotide away. This specimen includes other DNA sequences encoding the same CDR3. The rearrangement links TRAV29/DV5 to TRDJ1; TRDD3 aligns across 13 bases. From germline, CDR1 is NSMFDY and CDR2 ISSIKDK. This CDR3 is 29 amino acids long. Losses at the gene ends were 1 base for V and 0 bases for J; bases not matched to a gene: 42. CDR3 bases: TGTGCAGCAAGCTCTGGCCCTTTTCCTATACCGTACTGGGGGATACGCGTGTTGTGGAATTGTAAGTACACCGATAAACTCATCTTT. Its protein product is CAASSGPFPIPYWGIRVLWNCKYTDKLIF.

Of note for this clone: TCRdb has a much larger clone's protein, which differs at residue 3 from the translation of this DNA, likely because of a read error; what is shown is the protein translated from the DNA. V gene TRDV1 combines with J gene TRDJ1, with 8 bases fitting TRDD3. In the absence of a J gene in TCRdb, the DNA was matched to germline to assign it here. Germline CDR1 is TSWWSYY and CDR2 is QGS. The CDR3 totals 22 residues. The CDR3 here is CAHGTHGNFIKLGDLYTDKLIF. DNA of the CDR3: TGTGCTCATGGGACCCACGGGAATTTTATTAAGCTGGGGGACTTATACACCGATAAACTCATCTTT.

This clone was counted only a few times. A far larger clone is a single base away, which makes a read error likely. The same CDR3 is also encoded by other DNA sequences in this sample. The J gene is TRDJ1, the V gene TRDV1, with D tentatively TRDD3 (6 bases). TCRdb carries no J gene annotation; the J gene was assigned here by matching the DNA with germline. Trimming pared 4 bases from V and 3 bases from J, leaving 36 bases between. Germline V gives CDR1 TSWWSYY, CDR2 QGS. The CDR3 runs to 22 residues. CDR3 DNA sequence: TGTGCTCTTGGGGGTCCTTCGTATACAAAGAAGGACATGAAGGGGATTCCCGATAAACTCATCTTT. Amino acid sequence: CALGGPSYTKKDMKGIPDKLIF.

In regard to this clone: One base separates it from a far larger clone, so it is likely a read error. This sample includes further DNA sequences coding for the same CDR3. The V call is TRDV1, the J call TRDJ1; TRDD3 might be the D (6 bases). Germline CDR1 and CDR2: TSWWSYY and QGS. CDR3 size: 15 residues. The CDR3 protein is CALGGRGGLTDKLIF. CDR3 bases: TGTGCTCTCGGGGGACGCGGGGGGTTGACCGATAAACTCATCTTT.

A note on this clone: The amino acid sequence in TCRdb belongs to a much larger clone and departs from this DNA's translation at residue 15, likely a sequencing read error; the sequence shown is translated from the DNA. The V and J genes are TRDV2 and TRDJ1, with 8 bases lining up with TRDD3. No J gene is reported in TCRdb; it was inferred here by comparing the DNA with germline. Germline V gene lookup returns CDR1 GEAIGNYY and CDR2 EKD. This CDR3 contains 19 residues. The CDR3 sequence: CACDSDSSGGPVYTNKLIF. The CDR3 DNA sequence: TGTGCCTGTGACTCTGACTCTTCTGGGGGACCGGTGTACACCAATAAACTCATCTTT.

A remark on this clone: TCRdb's entry gives the protein of a much larger clone, which mismatches this DNA's translation at residue 19, likely from a read error; the protein reported here is translated from the DNA. The J gene is TRDJ1, the V gene TRDV1, with TRDD3 identical over 12 bases. As TCRdb names no J gene, one was assigned here on the basis of a DNA match to germline. The CDR3 is made up of 27 amino acids. The V and J ends lost 0 bases and 0 bases, in that order; junction bases with no gene match: 32. Germline CDR1 reads TSWWSYY; CDR2 reads QGS. The chain's CDR3 is CALGELVRGVYTKRTGGYSRHTDKLIF. CDR3 DNA sequence: TGTGCTCTTGGGGAACTTGTAAGAGGGGTGTATACGAAACGTACTGGGGGATACTCAAGGCACACCGATAAACTCATCTTT.

This clone was seen only a few times. TCRdb's entry gives the protein of a much larger clone, which mismatches this DNA's translation at residue 12, likely from a read error; the protein reported here is translated from the DNA. The chain has TRDV1 and TRDJ1; either TRDD2 or TRDD3 may supply D (5 bases each). This CDR3 has 18 residues. V dropped 3 bases and J dropped 3 bases, with 23 bases sitting between them. Germline assignment: CDR1 TSWWSYY and CDR2 QGS. CDR3 in amino acids: CALGDHLRITGAADKLIF. In nucleotides, the CDR3 is TGTGCTCTTGGGGACCACCTACGTATTACTGGTGCTGCCGATAAACTCATCTTT.

This clone was found a few times. The rearrangement uses TRDV2 and TRDJ3; a possible D gene is TRDD3 (5 bases). Here the J gene was assigned by germline matching of the DNA, as TCRdb has none. CDR3 size: 18 residues. Germline CDR1 and CDR2: GEAIGNYY and EKD. Trimming took off 0 bases at V and 5 bases at J, with 16 bases between the two ends. CDR3 coding DNA: TGTGCCTGTGACACCGCCGGGGGGTCGGTCCGGGACACCCGACAGATGTTTTTC. Protein product: CACDTAGGSVRDTRQMFF.

A note on this clone: The likely explanation is a read error, given a far larger clone one base away. Distinct nucleotide sequences in the sample also encode this CDR3. Here the CDR3 reads CACDTGVRGCVDKLIF. The CDR3 nucleotides read TGTGCTTGTGACACCGGGGTACGGGGGTGTGTCGATAAACTCATCTTT. The genes are TRDV2 and TRDJ1, with TRDD3 as a possible D gene (5 bases). Here the J gene came from matching the DNA to germline, since TCRdb omits it. Germline lookup yields CDR1 GEAIGNYY and CDR2 EKD. This CDR3 is 16 amino acids long.

As for this clone: The TCRdb record carries a much larger clone's protein, which differs from this DNA's translation at residue 12; a read error is the likely cause, and the protein listed here is the DNA translation. The CDR3 protein is CACDTVGGESSRDTRQMFF. The CDR3 DNA is TGTGCCTGTGACACCGTTGGGGGGGAAAGCTCCCGGGACACCCGACAGATGTTTTTC. This chain connects TRDV2 to TRDJ3; possibly TRDD3 for D (6 bases). The J gene, absent from TCRdb, was called here by matching the DNA to germline. CDR3 size: 19 residues. The V gene's germline CDR1 is GEAIGNYY and CDR2 EKD.

This clone turned up a few times. The TCRdb protein, from a much larger clone, departs from this DNA's translation at residue 4, likely by read error; the protein shown derives from the DNA. V and J are TRDV1 and TRDJ1; D remains ambiguous. Germline V gene data show CDR1 as TSWWSYY and CDR2 as QGS. V was shortened by 9 bases and J by 0 bases, with 11 bases between the two germline ends. The CDR3 is 13 residues long. The CDR3 sequence is CALYLLNTDKLIF. For the CDR3, the DNA is TGTGCTCTATACCTATTGAACACCGATAAACTCATCTTT.

As concerns this clone: The TCRdb protein comes from a much larger clone and disagrees with this DNA's translation at residue 16, likely due to a read error; the protein given here is derived from the DNA. The chain uses TRDV1 and TRDJ1; the D gene is possibly TRDD2 (5 bases). V lost 4 bases and J 3 bases, leaving 33 bases between the germline ends. Germline assignment: CDR1 TSWWSYY and CDR2 QGS. The CDR3 is 21 residues long. The CDR3, as DNA: TGTGCTCTTGGGGTCCTGGCCTCGATCCCTACCCCGGTCGTTTACGCCGATAAACTCATCTTT. It encodes CALGVLASIPTPVVYADKLIF.

This clone was counted ten times or more. CDR3 amino acids: CALGELSTPLGDYTDKLIF. For the CDR3, the DNA is TGTGCTCTTGGGGAACTAAGTACCCCACTGGGGGACTACACCGATAAACTCATCTTT. This chain connects TRDV1 to TRDJ1; 9 positions match TRDD3. This CDR3 contains 19 residues. CDR1 and CDR2 (germline): TSWWSYY, QGS. Germline trimming cut 0 bases from V and 0 bases from J; bases unmatched to any gene: 11.

This clone has only a few counts. TCRdb records a much larger clone's protein for this DNA, with a difference at residue 17 that likely arises from a read error; the protein given is the translation of the DNA. Here the V gene is TRDV1, but the J gene went uncalled; the table's D call, TRDD3, was not checked against the DNA. The CDR3 spans 19 residues. CDR1 is TSWWSYY and CDR2 is QGS in the germline V gene. The CDR3 DNA is TGTGCTCTTGGGGAACTACTGGGGGATACTGTCTGGGACACCCGACAGCTGTTTTTC. Translated: CALGELLGDTVWDTRQLFF.